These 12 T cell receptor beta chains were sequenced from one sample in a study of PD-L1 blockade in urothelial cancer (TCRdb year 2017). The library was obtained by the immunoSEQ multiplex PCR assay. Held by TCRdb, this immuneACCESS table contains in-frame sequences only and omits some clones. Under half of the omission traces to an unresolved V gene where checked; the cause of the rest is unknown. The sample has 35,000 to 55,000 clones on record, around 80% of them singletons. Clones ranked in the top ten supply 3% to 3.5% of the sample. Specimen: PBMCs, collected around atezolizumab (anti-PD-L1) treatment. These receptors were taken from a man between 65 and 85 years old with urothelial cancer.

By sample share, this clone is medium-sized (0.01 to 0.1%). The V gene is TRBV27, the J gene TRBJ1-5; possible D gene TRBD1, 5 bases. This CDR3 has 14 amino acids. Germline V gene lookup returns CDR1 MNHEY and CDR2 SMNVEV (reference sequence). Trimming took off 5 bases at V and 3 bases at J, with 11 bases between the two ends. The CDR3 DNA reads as TGTGCCAGCAGTCTCCGGGACTACAATCAGCCCCAGCATTTT. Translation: CASSLRDYNQPQHF.

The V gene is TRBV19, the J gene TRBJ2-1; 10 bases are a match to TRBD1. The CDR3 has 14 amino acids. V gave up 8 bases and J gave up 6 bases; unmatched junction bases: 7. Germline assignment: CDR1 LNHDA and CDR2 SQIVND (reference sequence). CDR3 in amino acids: CASLGDRGPNEQFF. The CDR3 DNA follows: TGTGCCAGTCTCGGCGACAGGGGGCCCAATGAGCAGTTCTTC.

The CDR3 coding sequence is TGTGCCAGCAGTTCGACTAGCGGGGGCCTCGGGTACGAGCAGTACTTC. Its translation is CASSSTSGGLGYEQYF. V is TRBV28 and J is TRBJ2-7, with 12 positions matching TRBD2. V lost 4 bases to trimming and J lost 4 bases; unmatched junction nucleotides: 8. The CDR3 contains 16 residues. Per the germline V gene, CDR1 is MDHEN and CDR2 is SYDVKM.

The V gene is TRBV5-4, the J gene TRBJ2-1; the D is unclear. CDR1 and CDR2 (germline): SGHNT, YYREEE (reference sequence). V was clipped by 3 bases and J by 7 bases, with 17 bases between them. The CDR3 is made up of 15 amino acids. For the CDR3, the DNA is TGTGCCAGCAGCTACCCGTTTACGAGAGGAAATGAGCAGTTCTTC. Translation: CASSYPFTRGNEQFF.

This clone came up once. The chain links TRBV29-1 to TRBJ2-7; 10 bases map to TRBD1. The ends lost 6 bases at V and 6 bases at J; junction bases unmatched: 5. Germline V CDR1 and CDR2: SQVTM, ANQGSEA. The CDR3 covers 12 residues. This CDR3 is CSVRQGAPEQYF. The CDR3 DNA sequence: TGCAGCGTCAGACAGGGGGCCCCCGAGCAGTACTTC.

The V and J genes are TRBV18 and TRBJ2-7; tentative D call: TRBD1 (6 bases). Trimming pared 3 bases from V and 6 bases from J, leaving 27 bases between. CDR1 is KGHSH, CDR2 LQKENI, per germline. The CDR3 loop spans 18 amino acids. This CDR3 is CASSPTGQGRLSEGEQYF. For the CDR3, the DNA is TGTGCCAGCTCACCTACGGGTCAGGGGCGGCTGTCGGAAGGCGAGCAGTACTTC.

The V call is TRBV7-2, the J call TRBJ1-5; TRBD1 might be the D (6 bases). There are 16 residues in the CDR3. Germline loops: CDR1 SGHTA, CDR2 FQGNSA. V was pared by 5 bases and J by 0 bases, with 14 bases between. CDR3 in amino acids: CASSPFGQNSNQPQHF. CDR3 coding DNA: TGTGCCAGCAGCCCCTTTGGACAGAATAGCAATCAGCCCCAGCATTTT.

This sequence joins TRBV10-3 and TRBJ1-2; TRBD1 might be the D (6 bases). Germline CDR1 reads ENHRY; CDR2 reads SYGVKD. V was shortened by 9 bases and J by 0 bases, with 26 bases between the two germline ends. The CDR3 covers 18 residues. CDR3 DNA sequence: TGTGCCATAAAACCAAGGGTGGGGGCGCCCTCCTCTAACTATGGCTACACCTTC. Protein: CAIKPRVGAPSSNYGYTF.

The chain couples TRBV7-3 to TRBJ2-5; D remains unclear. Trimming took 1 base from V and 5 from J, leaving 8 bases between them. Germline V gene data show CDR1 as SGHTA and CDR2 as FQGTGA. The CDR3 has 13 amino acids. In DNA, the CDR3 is TGTGCCAGCAGCTTAATATTCCAGGAGACCCAGTACTTC. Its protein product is CASSLIFQETQYF.

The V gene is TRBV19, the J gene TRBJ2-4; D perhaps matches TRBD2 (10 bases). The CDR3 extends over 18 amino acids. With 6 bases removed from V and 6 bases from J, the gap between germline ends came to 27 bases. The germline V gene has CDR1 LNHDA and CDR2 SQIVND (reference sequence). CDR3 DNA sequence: TGTGCCAGTAGCTTACAGGGGGCCTCCGGGACTAGCGCAAACATTCAGTACTTC. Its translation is CASSLQGASGTSANIQYF.

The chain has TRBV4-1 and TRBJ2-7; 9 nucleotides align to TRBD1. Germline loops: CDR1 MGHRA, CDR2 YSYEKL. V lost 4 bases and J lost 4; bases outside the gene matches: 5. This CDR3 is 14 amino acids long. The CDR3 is CASSPGQGKYEQYF. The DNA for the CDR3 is TGCGCCAGCAGCCCGGGACAGGGCAAATACGAGCAGTACTTC.

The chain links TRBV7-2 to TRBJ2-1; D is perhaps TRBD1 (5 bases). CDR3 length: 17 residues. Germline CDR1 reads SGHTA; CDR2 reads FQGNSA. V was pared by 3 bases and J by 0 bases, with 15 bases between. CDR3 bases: TGTGCCAGCAGCTTGTGGGGCGCCCAGAGCTCCTACAATGAGCAGTTCTTC. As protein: CASSLWGAQSSYNEQFF.